This paragraph reports one T cell receptor beta chain. The data belong to a study of blood T cell repertoires in COVID-19. The wider study: Italy, Spain and the United States were the sources of the convalescent and acute COVID-19 samples.

This table comes from immunoSEQ multiplex PCR, and its TCRdb copy is limited to in-frame clones, with some not included. The sample lists about 280,000 clones, 90% occurring once. Material: PBMCs or T cells enriched from blood (not recorded which). This clonotype was obtained from a woman aged 18 to 35 with acute COVID-19.

For the CDR3, the DNA is TGTGCCAGCACGGTAACGGGAGGGGACGAGCAGTACTTC. Its translation: CASTVTGGDEQYF. The V call is TRBV11-1, the J call TRBJ2-7; 8 bases agree with TRBD2. Per germline, CDR1 SGHAT and CDR2 FQDESV (reference sequence). The CDR3 is 13 residues long. Trimming removed 7 bases from V and 5 bases from J; junction bases left unmatched: 7.